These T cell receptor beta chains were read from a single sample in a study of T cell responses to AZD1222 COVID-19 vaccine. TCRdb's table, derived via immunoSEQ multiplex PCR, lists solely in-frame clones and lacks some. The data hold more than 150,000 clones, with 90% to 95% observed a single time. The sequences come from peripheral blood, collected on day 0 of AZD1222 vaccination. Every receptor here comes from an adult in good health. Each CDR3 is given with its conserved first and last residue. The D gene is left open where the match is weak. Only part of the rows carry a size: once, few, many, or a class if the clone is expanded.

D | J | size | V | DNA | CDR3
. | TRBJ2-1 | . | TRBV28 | TGTGCCAGCAGCCCAGTGAGCTCCTACAATGAGCAGTTCTTC | CASSPVSSYNEQFF
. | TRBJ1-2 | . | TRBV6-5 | TGTGCCAGCATACAAGCCGTCCTCTCCAACTATGGCTACACCTTC | CASIQAVLSNYGYTF
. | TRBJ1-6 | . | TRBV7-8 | TGTGCCAGCAGCTTAGGGCAGGGTTCCCTCCACTTT | CASSLGQGSLHF
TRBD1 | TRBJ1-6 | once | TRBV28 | TGTGCCAGCAGTTTGGGCAGGGGGAATTCACCCCTCCACTTT | CASSLGRGNSPLHF
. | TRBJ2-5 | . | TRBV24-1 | TGTGCCACCAGTGATTTCGCTACGGGTCAAGAGACCCAGTACTTC | CATSDFATGQETQYF
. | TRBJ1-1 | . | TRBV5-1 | TGCGCCAGCAGAGAGGTCAGGAACACTGAAGCTTTCTTT | CASREVRNTEAFF
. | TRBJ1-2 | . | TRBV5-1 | TGCGCCAGCAGCTTGGCACAGAGCAACTATGGCTACACCTTC | CASSLAQSNYGYTF
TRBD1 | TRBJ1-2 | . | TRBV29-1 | TGCAGCGCGGACAGGGGGATCTATGGCTACACCTTC | CSADRGIYGYTF
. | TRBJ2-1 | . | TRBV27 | TGTGCCAGCAGTTTCGCATTAGACAATGAGCAGTTCTTC | CASSFALDNEQFF
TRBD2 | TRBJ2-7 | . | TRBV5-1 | TGCGCCAGCAGTAGCGGGAGCTCCTACGAGCAGTACTTC | CASSSGSSYEQYF
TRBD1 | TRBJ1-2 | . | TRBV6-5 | TGTGCCAGCAGTTACGGGTCAGGGGGCTATGGCTACACCTTC | CASSYGSGGYGYTF
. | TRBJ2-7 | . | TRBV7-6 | TGTGCCAGCAGCTTAGGGACACCCCATCTCTTCTCGGCCGAGCAGTACTTC | CASSLGTPHLFSAEQYF
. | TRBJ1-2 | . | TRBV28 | TGTGCCAGCAGTCCCCACACCTATGGCTACACCTTC | CASSPHTYGYTF
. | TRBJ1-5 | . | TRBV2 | TGTGCCAGCAGTGAAGCGCCGGTTTTACAGCCCCAGCATTTT | CASSEAPVLQPQHF
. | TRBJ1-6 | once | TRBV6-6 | TGTGCCAGCAGAGAACTTACAGATCTGAATAATTCACCCCTCCACTTT | CASRELTDLNNSPLHF
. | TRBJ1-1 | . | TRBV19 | TGTGCCAGTAGTATAGCCCAGAATAAAGGGGGGAAAGCTTTCTTT | CASSIAQNKGGKAFF
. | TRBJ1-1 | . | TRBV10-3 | TGTGCCATCAGAGGACGGGACACTGAAGCTTTCTTT | CAIRGRDTEAFF
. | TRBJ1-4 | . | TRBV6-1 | TGTGCCAGCAGTGAAGCACTTGGGGTCGGGGATGAAAAACTGTTTTTT | CASSEALGVGDEKLFF
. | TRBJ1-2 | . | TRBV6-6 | TGTGCCAGCAGTTACTCCGAACAGAGAGATGGCTACACCTTC | CASSYSEQRDGYTF
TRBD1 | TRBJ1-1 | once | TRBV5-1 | TGCGCCAGCAGCTTGGTGGGGTGGGACAGGAGCTCGCCCATGAACACTGAAGCTTTCTTT | CASSLVGWDRSSPMNTEAFF
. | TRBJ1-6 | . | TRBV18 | TGTGCCAGCTCACAAAACACTGGCGGTTCACCCCTCCACTTT | CASSQNTGGSPLHF
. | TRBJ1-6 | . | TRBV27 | TGTGCCAGCAGTTTAGACTCAGCACGCCTTTATAATTCACCCCTCCACTTT | CASSLDSARLYNSPLHF
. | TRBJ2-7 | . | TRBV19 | TGTGCCAGTAGTCCAGGACAGTACCTCTCCTACGAGCAGTACTTC | CASSPGQYLSYEQYF
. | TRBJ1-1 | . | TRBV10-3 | TGTGCCATCAGGAGGGGGACGAACACTGAAGCTTTCTTT | CAIRRGTNTEAFF
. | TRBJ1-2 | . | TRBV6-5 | TGTGCCAGCAGTTTGCACTCGGGGGCCCAAGGTGGCTACACCTTC | CASSLHSGAQGGYTF
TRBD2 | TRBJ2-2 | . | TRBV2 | TGTGCCAGCATGGGGACGCCGGGGGGCACCGGGGAGCTGTTTTTT | CASMGTPGGTGELFF
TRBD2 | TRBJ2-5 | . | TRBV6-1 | TGTGCCAGCAGTGAAAGTAGCGGGAGCGTGGAGACCCAGTACTTC | CASSESSGSVETQYF
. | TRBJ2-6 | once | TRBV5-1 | TGCGCCAGCAGCTCCATAGGGACTGGGGCCAACGTCCTGACTTTC | CASSSIGTGANVLTF
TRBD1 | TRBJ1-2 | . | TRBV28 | TGTGCCAGCAGTTTACGGGACAGATGGGGCTATGGCTACACCTTC | CASSLRDRWGYGYTF
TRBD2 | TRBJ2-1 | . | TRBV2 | TGTGCCAGCAGAGATAGCGGGAGGGCCACACATGAGCAGTTCTTC | CASRDSGRATHEQFF
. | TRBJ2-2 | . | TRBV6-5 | TGTGCCAGCAGTTACCGCGGGACCGGGGAGCTGTTTTTT | CASSYRGTGELFF
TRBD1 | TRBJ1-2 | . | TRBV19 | TGTGCCAGTAGTATACAAGGGGGCGGCTACACCTTC | CASSIQGGGYTF
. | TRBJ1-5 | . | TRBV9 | TGTGCCAGCAGCGTAGCTCACACGGAGGTAGGCAATCAGCCCCAGCATTTT | CASSVAHTEVGNQPQHF
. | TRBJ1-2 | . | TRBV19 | TGTGCCAGTAGGGAAGTCGGACGGAGCAACTATGGCTACACCTTC | CASREVGRSNYGYTF
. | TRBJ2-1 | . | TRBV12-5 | TGTGCTAGTGCCCTAGCGCCGACCTACAATGAGCAGTTCTTC | CASALAPTYNEQFF
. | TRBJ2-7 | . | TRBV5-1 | TGCGCCAGCAGCTTGTACGGGGCTGACTACGAGCAGTACTTC | CASSLYGADYEQYF
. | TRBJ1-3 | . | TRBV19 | TGTGCCAGTTCTCTGACAGGCGGTTCTGGAAACACCATATATTTT | CASSLTGGSGNTIYF
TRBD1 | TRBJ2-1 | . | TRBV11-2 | TGTGCCAGCAGCTACGGACAGGCAAGGTCCTACAATGAGCAGTTCTTC | CASSYGQARSYNEQFF
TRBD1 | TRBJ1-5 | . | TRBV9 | TGTGCCAGCAGCGTAGGGACAGGGACCTCCAATCAGCCCCAGCATTTT | CASSVGTGTSNQPQHF
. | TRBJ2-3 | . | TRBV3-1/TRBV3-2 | TGTGCCAGCAGCCAAGTGGGTACGTTGGCTACAGATACGCAGTATTTT | CASSQVGTLATDTQYF
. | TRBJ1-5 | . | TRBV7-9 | TGTGCCAGCAGCTTAGCGCTCTCGGCCATCCATCAGCCCCAGCATTTT | CASSLALSAIHQPQHF
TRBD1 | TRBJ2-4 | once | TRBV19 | TGTGCCAGTAGTCTTAGAGGGACAGGAGAGATCGTGGCCAAAAACATTCAGTACTTC | CASSLRGTGEIVAKNIQYF
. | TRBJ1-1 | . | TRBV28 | TGTGCCAGCAGTTGGCTTGGGCAGCTTAACACTGAAGCTTTCTTT | CASSWLGQLNTEAFF
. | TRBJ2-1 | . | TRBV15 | TGTGCCACCAGCAGAGGGTCCGTTGAGCAGTTCTTC | CATSRGSVEQFF
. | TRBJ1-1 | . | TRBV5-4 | TGTGCCAGCAGCTCCCCTTCGGGGAACACTGAAGCTTTCTTT | CASSSPSGNTEAFF
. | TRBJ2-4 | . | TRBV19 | TGTGCCAGTAGTCTAGGCGCCGGGCAAGGCGTCAAAAACATTCAGTACTTC | CASSLGAGQGVKNIQYF
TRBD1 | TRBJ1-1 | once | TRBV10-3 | TGTGCCATCAGTGCGCGACCGATAGGGACAGGGGTTTTGAACACTGAAGCTTTCTTT | CAISARPIGTGVLNTEAFF
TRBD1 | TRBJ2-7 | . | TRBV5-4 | TGTGCCAGCAGCTTGGCGTCGACAGGGGCCCACGAGCAGTACTTC | CASSLASTGAHEQYF
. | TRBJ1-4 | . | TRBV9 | TGTGCCAGCAGCGGGACACATGGAGAAAAACTGTTTTTT | CASSGTHGEKLFF
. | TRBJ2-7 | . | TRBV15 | TGTGCCACCAGCAGCTTATCTACAGCCGAGCAGTACTTC | CATSSLSTAEQYF
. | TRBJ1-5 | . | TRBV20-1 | TGCAGTGCTAGTAAGGGGCTGGATCAGCCCCAGCATTTT | CSASKGLDQPQHF
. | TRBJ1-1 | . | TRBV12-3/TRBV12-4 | TGTGCCAGCAGCTCACAGCTGAACACTGAAGCTTTCTTT | CASSSQLNTEAFF
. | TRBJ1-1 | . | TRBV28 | TGTGCCAGCAGTGCCGACAGGAGAGAAGCTTTCTTT | CASSADRREAFF
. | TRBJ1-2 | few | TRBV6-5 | TGTGCCAGCAGTTACTCGATGCAGGGGTCACAAAGGGGCTACACCTTC | CASSYSMQGSQRGYTF